This TCR beta chain was recovered during a study of blood T cell repertoires in COVID-19. Germline V lookup: CDR1 SEHNR, CDR2 FQNEAQ (reference sequence). The CDR3 runs 14 residues. Between the trimmed V and J ends, which lost 3 bases and 3 bases, there was a span of 12 bases. This table comes from immunoSEQ multiplex PCR, and its TCRdb copy is limited to in-frame clones, with some not included. The sample lists some 330,000 clones, 85% to 90% occurring once. Donors were grouped by their self-reported clinical history. The sequenced material came from PBMCs or T cells enriched from blood (not recorded which). This receptor was taken from a young man who had recovered from COVID-19. The chain links TRBV7-9 to TRBJ2-7; D may be TRBD1 (5 bases). This chain's CDR3 is CASSFGQGLYEQYF. The CDR3, as DNA: TGTGCCAGCAGCTTCGGGCAGGGTCTCTACGAGCAGTACTTC.